These 7 T cell receptor beta chains share one sample of origin, sequenced in a study of CD8+ T cells in alopecia areata. Investigators isolated RNA and reverse transcribed it into cDNA to act as the sequencing template. The protocol was immunoSEQ multiplex PCR, while the TCRdb copy is restricted to in-frame clones and leaves out a portion. There are approximately 99,000 clones in the sample; under 60% occur only once, and roughly 25% lies in the top ten. Sequenced material: NKG2D-low CD8+ T cells sorted from blood. These receptors came from a human donor with alopecia areata.

This clone turned up a few times. The rearrangement links TRBV7-9 to TRBJ2-3; no firm D call. There are 13 residues in the CDR3. The germline V gene has CDR1 SEHNR and CDR2 FQNEAQ (reference sequence). V was clipped by 11 bases and J by 6 bases, with 18 bases between them. CDR3 in DNA: TGTGCCTCTTACCGCACCCGAGCGGATACGCAGTATTTT. It yields the protein CASYRTRADTQYF.

The gene calls are TRBV2 and TRBJ2-1, with D possibly TRBD2 on 5 matching bases. The CDR3 contains 14 residues. Germline V gene lookup returns CDR1 SNHLY and CDR2 FYNNEI. The germline V and J ends were trimmed by 6 bases and 7 bases, with 16 bases remaining between them. The CDR3 sequence is CASRGPGFTNEQFF. CDR3 nucleotides: TGTGCCAGCAGAGGGCCGGGGTTTACAAATGAGCAGTTCTTC.

The rearrangement joins TRBV5-6 to TRBJ2-2, with D hard to call. CDR3 length: 13 amino acids. V lost 2 bases, J lost 3 bases, and 5 bases lay in between. From germline, CDR1 is SGHDT and CDR2 YYEEEE. CDR3 residues: CASSFGDTGELFF. The CDR3 DNA reads TGTGCCAGCAGCTTCGGTGACACCGGGGAGCTGTTTTTT.

This clone has more than one count but fewer than ten. The V and J genes are TRBV27 and TRBJ1-2; D possibly corresponds to TRBD1 (5 bases). The length of the CDR3 is 15 residues. Germline V CDR1 and CDR2: MNHEY, SMNVEV (reference sequence). Trimming took off 6 bases at V and 4 bases at J, with 18 bases between the two ends. Written as DNA, the CDR3 is TGTGCCAGCAGCCCTACGGGGGATGCTGTCTATGGCTACACCTTC. Protein: CASSPTGDAVYGYTF.

J is TRBJ2-1 and V is TRBV27; 10 bases are shared with TRBD1. The CDR3 runs 15 residues. V shed 6 bases and J 3 bases; nucleotides not matched to a gene: 5. CDR1 MNHEY and CDR2 SMNVEV come from the germline V gene (reference sequence). In DNA form, the CDR3 reads TGTGCCAGCAGGAGGGGGACAGGGGACTACAATGAGCAGTTCTTC. Translation: CASRRGTGDYNEQFF.

The chain has TRBV14 and TRBJ2-5, with D tentatively TRBD1 (6 bases). Trimming pared 4 bases from V and 3 bases from J, leaving 15 bases between. This CDR3 spans 15 amino acids. Per the germline V gene, CDR1 is SGHDN and CDR2 is FVKESK. The CDR3 here is CASSRFRGTKETQYF. The CDR3, as DNA: TGTGCCAGCAGCCGGTTCAGGGGAACTAAAGAGACCCAGTACTTC.

V is TRBV9 and J is TRBJ2-6; D gene ambiguous. The CDR3 has 15 amino acids. Deletions cut 4 bases from V and 1 base from J, with 9 bases between. Germline V gene data show CDR1 as SGDLS and CDR2 as YYNGEE. The DNA for the CDR3 is TGTGCCAGCAGCCCCGCCTCTTCTGGGGCCAACGTCCTGACTTTC. Its protein product is CASSPASSGANVLTF.